This is a list of T cell receptor beta chains from one sample in a study of cytomegalovirus exposure and HLA in healthy donors. The repertoire was sequenced with immunoSEQ multiplex PCR; TCRdb's copy has only in-frame clones and lacks some. The sample carries roughly 88,000 clones, around 70% recorded once. Sequencing was done on a sample of PBMCs. Receptor source: a man aged 45-60 years in good health and CMV-seronegative. CDR3s include the opening cysteine and the closing phenylalanine or tryptophan. A D gene is named only where the DNA matches it firmly. Clone size is shown for a subset of rows, as once, few, many or a class of expanded clone.

D: TRBD1
length: 12
J: TRBJ2-7
size: NA
V: TRBV27
DNA: TGTGCCAGCAGAACTCAGGGGGTCGCGCAGTACTTC
CDR3: CASRTQGVAQYF

D: NA
length: 13
J: TRBJ1-6
size: NA
V: TRBV6-5
DNA: TGTGCCAGCAGTTACTCGAGAGGTTCACCCCTCCACTTT
CDR3: CASSYSRGSPLHF

D: TRBD2
length: 13
J: TRBJ2-1
size: NA
V: TRBV5-6
DNA: TGTGCCAGCAGCTTGGGACTAGCGGATGAGCAGTTCTTC
CDR3: CASSLGLADEQFF

D: NA
length: 16
J: TRBJ2-2
size: NA
V: TRBV4-3
DNA: TGCGCCAGCAGCAAAGAGAGGGCGTTGAACACCGGGGAGCTGTTTTTT
CDR3: CASSKERALNTGELFF

D: NA
length: 13
J: TRBJ1-4
size: NA
V: TRBV29-1
DNA: TGCAGCGTTCATCGGGGGTCTAATGAAAAACTGTTTTTT
CDR3: CSVHRGSNEKLFF

D: NA
length: 14
J: TRBJ2-3
size: NA
V: TRBV6-6
DNA: TGTGCCAGCAGTTACCTTCCTGTGGGCGATACGCAGTATTTT
CDR3: CASSYLPVGDTQYF

D: TRBD1
length: 14
J: TRBJ1-2
size: NA
V: TRBV10-3
DNA: TGTGCCATCAGTGAGTCGGGGACAGGCTATGGCTACACCTTC
CDR3: CAISESGTGYGYTF

D: NA
length: 17
J: TRBJ2-1
size: few
V: TRBV7-6
DNA: TGTGCCAGTGCGAGCACGGTTTTGGCAGGATGGTACAATGAGCAGTTCTTC
CDR3: CASASTVLAGWYNEQFF

D: TRBD1
length: 15
J: TRBJ1-5
size: once
V: TRBV7-9
DNA: TGTGCCAGCAGCAGGACAGGGGAGGCGGGTCAGCCCCAGCATTTT
CDR3: CASSRTGEAGQPQHF

D: NA
length: 16
J: TRBJ2-5
size: NA
V: TRBV9
DNA: TGTGCCAGCAGCGTCCGGGGGATATTGATCTCGGAGACCCAGTACTTC
CDR3: CASSVRGILISETQYF

D: NA
length: 16
J: TRBJ1-5
size: few
V: TRBV19
DNA: TGTGCCAGTAGTATCCGTGGGCAGGGCGAAGGACAGCCCCAGCATTTT
CDR3: CASSIRGQGEGQPQHF

D: TRBD2
length: 18
J: TRBJ2-5
size: NA
V: TRBV4-1
DNA: TGCGCCAGCAGCCTCTTTTGGACTAGCGGGAGAGGTGGTGAGACCCAGTACTTC
CDR3: CASSLFWTSGRGGETQYF

D: NA
length: 19
J: TRBJ1-3
size: few
V: TRBV4-1
DNA: TGCGCCAGCAGCCAAGTTAGGGCAGGGGTTGCAGTATCTGGAAACACCATATATTTT
CDR3: CASSQVRAGVAVSGNTIYF

D: NA
length: 14
J: TRBJ2-7
size: NA
V: TRBV5-1
DNA: TGCGCCAGCAGCTTATCGCCGGGGGTAGAGGAGCAGTACTTC
CDR3: CASSLSPGVEEQYF

D: NA
length: 14
J: TRBJ1-1
size: NA
V: TRBV7-3
DNA: TGTGCCAGCAGTCTCTACCCTTCCCAGGGAATAGCTTTCTTT
CDR3: CASSLYPSQGIAFF

D: TRBD1
length: 15
J: TRBJ1-4
size: few
V: TRBV5-6
DNA: TGTGCCAGCAGCTACCGGGACAGGGGACCGGAAAAACTGTTTTTT
CDR3: CASSYRDRGPEKLFF

D: TRBD1
length: 14
J: TRBJ2-2
size: NA
V: TRBV5-1
DNA: TGCGCCAGCAGCGGACAGGGCCAGTCCGGGGAGCTGTTTTTT
CDR3: CASSGQGQSGELFF

D: NA
length: 13
J: TRBJ2-7
size: NA
V: TRBV7-9
DNA: TGTGCCAGCAGCTTAGGACAGAACTACGAGCAGTACTTC
CDR3: CASSLGQNYEQYF

D: NA
length: 15
J: TRBJ1-4
size: NA
V: TRBV7-9
DNA: TGTGCCAGGAAGGAACCAGGGTTATCTGATGAAAAACTGTTTTTT
CDR3: CARKEPGLSDEKLFF

D: NA
length: 14
J: TRBJ1-2
size: NA
V: TRBV2
DNA: TGTGCCAGCACAGGAACAGGGCCACTTTATGGCTACACCTTC
CDR3: CASTGTGPLYGYTF